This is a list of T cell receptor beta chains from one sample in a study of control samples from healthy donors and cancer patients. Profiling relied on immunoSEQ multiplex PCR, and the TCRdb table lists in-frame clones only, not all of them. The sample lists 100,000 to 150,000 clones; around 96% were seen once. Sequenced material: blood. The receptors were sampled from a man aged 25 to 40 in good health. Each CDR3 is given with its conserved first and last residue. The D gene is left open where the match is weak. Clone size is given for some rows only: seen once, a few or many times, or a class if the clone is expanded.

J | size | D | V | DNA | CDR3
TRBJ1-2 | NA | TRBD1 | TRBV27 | TGTGCCAGCAGTCCCCGAGACAGGGCTAACTATGGCTACACCTTC | CASSPRDRANYGYTF
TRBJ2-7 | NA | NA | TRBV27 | TGTGCCAGCAGTGGGGGCCACGAGCAGTACTTC | CASSGGHEQYF
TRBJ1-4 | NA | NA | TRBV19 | TGTGCCAGTAATCTGGGAGCCAGTGAAAAACTGTTTTTT | CASNLGASEKLFF
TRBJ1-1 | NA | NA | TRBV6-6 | TGTGCCAGCAGTTATGGACAGATGAACACTGAAGCTTTCTTT | CASSYGQMNTEAFF
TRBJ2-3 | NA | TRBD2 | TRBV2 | TGTGCCAGCAGTCTAGCGGGGGGACGCACAGATACGCAGTATTTT | CASSLAGGRTDTQYF
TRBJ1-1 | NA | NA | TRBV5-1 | TGCGCCAGCAGGGGGGACGGGGCCACTGAAGCTTTCTTT | CASRGDGATEAFF
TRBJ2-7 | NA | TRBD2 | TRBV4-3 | TGCGCCAGCAGCCAAGATGGGGTGACTAGCGGGGGAATTCCGGAATCCTACGAGCAGTACTTC | CASSQDGVTSGGIPESYEQYF
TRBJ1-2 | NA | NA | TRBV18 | TGTGCCAGCTCACCCAAACGTGACAGGCCCTACGGCTACACCTTC | CASSPKRDRPYGYTF
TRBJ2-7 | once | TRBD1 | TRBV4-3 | TGCGCCAGCAGCCAAGTCGGGACAGGGATTGCCGAGCAGTACTTC | CASSQVGTGIAEQYF
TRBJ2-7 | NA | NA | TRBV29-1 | TGCAGCGTTGAAGGTGGGGTTCCTCCCTACGAGCAGTACTTC | CSVEGGVPPYEQYF
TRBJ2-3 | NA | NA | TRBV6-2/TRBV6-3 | TGTGCCAGCAGTTTTGGAAGACCCACAGATACGCAGTATTTT | CASSFGRPTDTQYF
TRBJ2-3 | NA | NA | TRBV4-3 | TGCGCCAGCAGCCAAGATACCAGCACAGATACGCAGTATTTT | CASSQDTSTDTQYF
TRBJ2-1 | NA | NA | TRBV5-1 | TGCGCCAGCAGCTTGGTTGGGGACCAATCCAATGAGCAGTTCTTC | CASSLVGDQSNEQFF
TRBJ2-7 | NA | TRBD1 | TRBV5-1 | TGCGCCAGCAGCTTGCTAGGGGGCGAAGAGCAGTACTTC | CASSLLGGEEQYF
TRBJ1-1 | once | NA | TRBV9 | TGTGCCAGCAGCGTAGAAAGTGAATGGAACACTGAAGCTTTCTTT | CASSVESEWNTEAFF
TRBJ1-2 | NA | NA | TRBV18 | TGTGCCAGCTCACCCGCCCGGACAGTCTATGGCTACACCTTC | CASSPARTVYGYTF
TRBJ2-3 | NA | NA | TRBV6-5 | TGTGCCAGCCTTGGACAGCTTAGCACAGATACGCAGTATTTT | CASLGQLSTDTQYF
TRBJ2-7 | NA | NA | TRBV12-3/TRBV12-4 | TGTGCCAGCAGTTTAGGCAGGGAGGACGAGCAGTACTTC | CASSLGREDEQYF
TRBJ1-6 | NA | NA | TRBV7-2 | TGTGCCAGCAGCTTAGAAAAGTCCGGGTCTTCACCCCTCCACTTT | CASSLEKSGSSPLHF
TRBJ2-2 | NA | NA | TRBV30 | TGTGCCTGGACGGATGCAGAACTGCACGGGGAGCTGTTTTTT | CAWTDAELHGELFF
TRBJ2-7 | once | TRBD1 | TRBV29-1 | TGCAGCGTCCTCTATGACAGGGGCCACGAGCAGTACTTC | CSVLYDRGHEQYF
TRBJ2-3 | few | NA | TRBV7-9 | TGTGCCAGCAGCTTAGGAAGGACCACAACAGATACGCAGTATTTT | CASSLGRTTTDTQYF
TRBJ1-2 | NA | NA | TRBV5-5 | TGTGCCAGCAGCTTGGAAGCAGGGAAGGGCTACACCTTC | CASSLEAGKGYTF
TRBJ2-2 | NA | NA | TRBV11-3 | TGTGCCAGCAGCTTAGGGTTTCTCACCGGGGAGCTGTTTTTT | CASSLGFLTGELFF
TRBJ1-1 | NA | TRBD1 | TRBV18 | TGTGCCAGCTCACCGGGACAGAATACTGAAGCTTTCTTT | CASSPGQNTEAFF
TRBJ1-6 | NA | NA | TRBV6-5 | TGTGCCAGCTCAGGCGGGGGTCCAGGGAGGTCACCCCTCCACTTT | CASSGGGPGRSPLHF
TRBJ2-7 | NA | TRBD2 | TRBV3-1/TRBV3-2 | TGTGCCAGCAGCCCAGCGGGGGGACCCTACGAGCAGTACTTC | CASSPAGGPYEQYF
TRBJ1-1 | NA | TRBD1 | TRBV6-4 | TGTGCCAGCAGTGACTCAAAGGACAGGATTTCTTTGAACACTGAAGCTTTCTTT | CASSDSKDRISLNTEAFF
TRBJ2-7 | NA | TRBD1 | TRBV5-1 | TGCGCCAGCAGCAAGGGGACAGGGTCCTCCTACGAGCAGTACTTC | CASSKGTGSSYEQYF
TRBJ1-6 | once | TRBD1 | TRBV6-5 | TGTGCCAGCAGCCGGGACAGCTTCTCTAATTCACCCCTCCACTTT | CASSRDSFSNSPLHF
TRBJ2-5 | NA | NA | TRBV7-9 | TGTGCCAGCCGAACCGGCGGGAAAGAGACCCAGTACTTC | CASRTGGKETQYF
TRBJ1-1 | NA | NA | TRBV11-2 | TGTGCCAGCAGCTTATTCCCGGGGCGGAACACTGAAGCTTTCTTT | CASSLFPGRNTEAFF
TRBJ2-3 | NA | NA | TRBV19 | TGTGCCAGTAGTACGAGCGCTAGCACAGATACGCAGTATTTT | CASSTSASTDTQYF
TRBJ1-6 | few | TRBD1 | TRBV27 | TGTGCCAGCAGTTTACCCCGGACAGGGTATTCACCCCTCCACTTT | CASSLPRTGYSPLHF
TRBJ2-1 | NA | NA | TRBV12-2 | TGTGCAAGTCGCTTCCTAGCGGGGGCAAGGAATGAGCAGTTCTTC | CASRFLAGARNEQFF
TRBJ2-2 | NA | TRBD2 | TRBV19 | TGTGCCAGTAGTACGGGGGGACCTCCGAACACCGGGGAGCTGTTTTTT | CASSTGGPPNTGELFF
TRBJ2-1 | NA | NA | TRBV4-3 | TGCGCCAGCAGCCAACGCCTCGGGGAAGAGCAGTTCTTC | CASSQRLGEEQFF
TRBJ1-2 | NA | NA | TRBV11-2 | TGTGCCAGCAGCTTAGCCCCTACCTATGGCTACACCTTC | CASSLAPTYGYTF
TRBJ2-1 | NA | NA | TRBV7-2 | TGTGCCAGCAGGTCCCGGGGGCCCTACAATGAGCAGTTCTTC | CASRSRGPYNEQFF
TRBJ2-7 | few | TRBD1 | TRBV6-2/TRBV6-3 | TGTGCCAGCACCCCCTCCGGGACAGGCTTTTACGAGCAGTACTTC | CASTPSGTGFYEQYF
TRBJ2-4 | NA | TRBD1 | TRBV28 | TGTGCCAGCAGTATTAAGTGGACAGGGGAGGAAAACATTCAGTACTTC | CASSIKWTGEENIQYF
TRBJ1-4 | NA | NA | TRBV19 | TGTGCCAGTGGCCGGGCCCATAATGAAAAACTGTTTTTT | CASGRAHNEKLFF
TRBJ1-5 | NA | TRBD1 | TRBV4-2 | TGTGCCAGCAGCTTCCAGGGGGCTGTTCAGCCCCAGCATTTT | CASSFQGAVQPQHF
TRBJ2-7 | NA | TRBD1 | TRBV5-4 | TGTGCCAGCAGCCCGATAAGGACAGGGTTGGGCTACGAGCAGTACTTC | CASSPIRTGLGYEQYF
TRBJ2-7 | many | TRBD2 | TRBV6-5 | TGTGCCAGCAGTCCGGGACTAGAAGCCTACGAGCAGTACTTC | CASSPGLEAYEQYF
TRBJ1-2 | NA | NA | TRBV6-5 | TGTGCCAGCAGTTCCGACAGGTACTATGGCTACACCTTC | CASSSDRYYGYTF
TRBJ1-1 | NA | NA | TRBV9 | TGTGCCAGCAGGCGGGACGAGAACACTGAAGCTTTCTTT | CASRRDENTEAFF
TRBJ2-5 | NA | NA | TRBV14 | TGTGCCAGCACGGGACACCTCCAAGAGACCCAGTACTTC | CASTGHLQETQYF
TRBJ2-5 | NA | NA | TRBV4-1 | TGCGCCAGCAGCCAAGAGTCCCAGCAAACCCAGTACTTC | CASSQESQQTQYF
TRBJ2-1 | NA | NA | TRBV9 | TGTGCCAGCAGCGGGATAGCCAATGAGCAGTTCTTC | CASSGIANEQFF
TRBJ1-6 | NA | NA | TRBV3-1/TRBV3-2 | TGTGCCAGCAGGAAAGTGGAGGGGGACTCACCCCTCCACTTT | CASRKVEGDSPLHF
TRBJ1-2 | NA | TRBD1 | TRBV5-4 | TGTGCCAGCAGCTTGGCCTTATCCCAGGGGGTGGTTGGCTACACCTTC | CASSLALSQGVVGYTF
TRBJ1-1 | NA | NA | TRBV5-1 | TGCGCCAGCAGCTTGGTTGCGGGGGTACGGGCTGAAGCTTTCTTT | CASSLVAGVRAEAFF
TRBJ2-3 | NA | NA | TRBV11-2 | TGTGCCAGCAGCTTAGGGGCCCGAAGAGATACGCAGTATTTT | CASSLGARRDTQYF
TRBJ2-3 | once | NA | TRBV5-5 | TGTGCCAGCAGCTCCAACACAGATACGCAGTATTTT | CASSSNTDTQYF
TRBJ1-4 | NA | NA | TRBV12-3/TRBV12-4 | TGTGCCAGCAGTTCGTACAGGGAAAAACTGTTTTTT | CASSSYREKLFF
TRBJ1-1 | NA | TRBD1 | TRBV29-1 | TGCAGCGCCGGACAGGGTGGCACTGAAGCTTTCTTT | CSAGQGGTEAFF
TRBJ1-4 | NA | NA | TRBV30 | TGTGCCTGGAGTGCGCCCCTTTACAGGGCACTTAATGAAAAACTGTTTTTT | CAWSAPLYRALNEKLFF
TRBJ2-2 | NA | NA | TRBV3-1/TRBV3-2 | TGTGCCAGCAGCCAAGGAAACACCGGGGAGCTGTTTTTT | CASSQGNTGELFF
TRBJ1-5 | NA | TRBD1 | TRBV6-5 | TGTGCCAGCAGTAGGACAGGGTCTGGCAATCAGCCCCAGCATTTT | CASSRTGSGNQPQHF